This T cell receptor beta chain emerged from a study of shared clonotypes between healthy human individuals. V lost 6 bases to trimming and J lost 7 bases, with 19 bases between them. This CDR3 has 16 residues. Germline values: CDR1 SNHLY, CDR2 FYNNEI. Clones were read by immunoSEQ multiplex PCR, and TCRdb kept only the in-frame ones, dropping some. Of around 2.1 million clones in the sample, under 97% are singletons; the top ten hold 0.13%. The chain is built from TRBV2 and TRBJ1-6; D gene unclear. The sequence derives from a man between 18 and 35 years old in good health. The sample taken for sequencing was naive CD4+ T cells sorted from blood. Noted subset: CD45RA+ positively selected. The CDR3 spells CASSPLTGVGNSPLHF. CDR3 coding DNA: TGTGCCAGCAGCCCTCTTACCGGGGTCGGGAATTCACCCCTCCACTTT.